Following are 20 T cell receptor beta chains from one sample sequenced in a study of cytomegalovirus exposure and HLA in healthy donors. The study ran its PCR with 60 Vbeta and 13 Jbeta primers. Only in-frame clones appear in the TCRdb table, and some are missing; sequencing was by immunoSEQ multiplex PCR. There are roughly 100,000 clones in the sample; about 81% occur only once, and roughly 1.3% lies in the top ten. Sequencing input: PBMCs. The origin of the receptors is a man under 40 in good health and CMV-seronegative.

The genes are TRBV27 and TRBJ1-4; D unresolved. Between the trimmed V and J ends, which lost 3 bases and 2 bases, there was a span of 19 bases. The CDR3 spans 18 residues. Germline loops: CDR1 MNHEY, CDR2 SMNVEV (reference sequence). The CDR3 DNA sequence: TGTGCCAGCAGTTTGTCTGGTCTATGGAGTCTGACTAATGAAAAACTGTTTTTT. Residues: CASSLSGLWSLTNEKLFF.

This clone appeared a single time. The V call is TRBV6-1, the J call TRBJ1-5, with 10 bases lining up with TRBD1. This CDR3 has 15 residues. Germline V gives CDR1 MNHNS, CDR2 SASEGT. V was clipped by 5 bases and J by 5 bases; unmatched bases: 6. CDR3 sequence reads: CASSPWDRGDQPQHF. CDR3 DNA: TGTGCCAGCAGTCCTTGGGACAGGGGAGATCAGCCCCAGCATTTT.

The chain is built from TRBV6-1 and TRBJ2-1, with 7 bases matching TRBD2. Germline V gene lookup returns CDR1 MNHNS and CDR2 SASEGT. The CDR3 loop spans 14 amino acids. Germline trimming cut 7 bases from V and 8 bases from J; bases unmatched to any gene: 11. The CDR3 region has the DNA TGTGCCAGCAATCTCGGCGGGAGAGGCTATGAGCAGTTCTTC. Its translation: CASNLGGRGYEQFF.

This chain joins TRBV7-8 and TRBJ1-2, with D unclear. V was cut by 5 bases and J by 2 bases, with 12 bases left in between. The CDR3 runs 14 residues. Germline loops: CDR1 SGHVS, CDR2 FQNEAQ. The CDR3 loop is CASSPPSGNYGYTF. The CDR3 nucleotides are TGTGCCAGCAGCCCTCCCTCCGGGAACTATGGCTACACCTTC.

The CDR3: CASTLEGTGRNQPQHF. CDR3 sequence (DNA): TGTGCCAGCACCCTAGAAGGCACAGGCCGCAATCAGCCCCAGCATTTT. The chain combines TRBV6-4 with TRBJ1-5; the D gene is possibly TRBD1 (5 bases). Germline lookup yields CDR1 MRHNA and CDR2 SNTAGT. Trimming took off 7 bases at V and 2 bases at J, with 18 bases between the two ends. The CDR3 spans 16 residues.

CDR3 nucleotides: TGCAGCGTTGGGACACGCTTGGTGACTGAAGCTTTCTTT. It translates to CSVGTRLVTEAFF. J is TRBJ1-1 and V is TRBV29-1; perhaps TRBD1 as D (5 bases). CDR3 length equals 13 residues. V lost 4 bases to trimming and J lost 5 bases, with 14 bases between them. The germline gives CDR1 SQVTM, CDR2 ANQGSEA.

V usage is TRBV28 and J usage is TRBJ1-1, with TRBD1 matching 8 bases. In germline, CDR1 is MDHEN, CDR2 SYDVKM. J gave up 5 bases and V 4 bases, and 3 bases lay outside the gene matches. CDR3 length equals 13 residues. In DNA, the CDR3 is TGTGCCAGCAGTTGGACAGGGAGGACTGAAGCTTTCTTT. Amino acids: CASSWTGRTEAFF.

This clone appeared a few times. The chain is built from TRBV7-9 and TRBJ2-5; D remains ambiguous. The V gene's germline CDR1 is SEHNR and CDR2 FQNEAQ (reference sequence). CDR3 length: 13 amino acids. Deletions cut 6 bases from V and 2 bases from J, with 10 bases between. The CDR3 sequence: CASRADKQETQYF. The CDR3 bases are TGTGCCAGCAGAGCCGACAAACAAGAGACCCAGTACTTC.

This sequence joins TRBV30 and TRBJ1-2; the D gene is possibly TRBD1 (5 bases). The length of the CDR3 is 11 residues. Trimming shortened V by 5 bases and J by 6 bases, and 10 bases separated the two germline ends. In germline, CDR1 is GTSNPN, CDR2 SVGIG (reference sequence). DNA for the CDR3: TGTGCCTGGGACAGTTTAAATGGCTACACCTTC. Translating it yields CAWDSLNGYTF.

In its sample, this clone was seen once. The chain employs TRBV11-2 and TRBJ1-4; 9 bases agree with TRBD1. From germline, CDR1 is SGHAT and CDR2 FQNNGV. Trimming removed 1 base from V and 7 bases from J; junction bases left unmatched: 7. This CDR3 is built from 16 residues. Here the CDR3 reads CASSLGVQGAGEKLFF. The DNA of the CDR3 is TGTGCCAGCAGCTTAGGGGTACAGGGGGCGGGTGAAAAACTGTTTTTT.

Here the CDR3 reads CASSFASGDPLGTQYF. The CDR3 coding sequence is TGTGCCAGCAGTTTTGCTAGCGGGGATCCCTTAGGTACCCAGTACTTC. The chain is built from TRBV27 and TRBJ2-5; 9 nucleotides align to TRBD2. The CDR3 covers 16 residues. V dropped 3 bases and J dropped 8; count of bases not matched to a gene: 13. CDR1 MNHEY and CDR2 SMNVEV come from the germline V gene (reference sequence).

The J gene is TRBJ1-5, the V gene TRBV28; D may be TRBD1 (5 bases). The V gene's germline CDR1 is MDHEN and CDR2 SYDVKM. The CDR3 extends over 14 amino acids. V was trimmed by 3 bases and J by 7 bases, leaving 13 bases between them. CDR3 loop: CASSFEGAWQPQHF. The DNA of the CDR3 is TGTGCCAGCAGTTTTGAAGGGGCATGGCAGCCCCAGCATTTT.

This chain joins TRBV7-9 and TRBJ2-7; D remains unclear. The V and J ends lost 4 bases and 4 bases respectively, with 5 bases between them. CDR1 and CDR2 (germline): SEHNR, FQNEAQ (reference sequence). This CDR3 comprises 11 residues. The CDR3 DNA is TGTGCCAGCAGCTCCTTGTACGAGCAGTACTTC. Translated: CASSSLYEQYF.

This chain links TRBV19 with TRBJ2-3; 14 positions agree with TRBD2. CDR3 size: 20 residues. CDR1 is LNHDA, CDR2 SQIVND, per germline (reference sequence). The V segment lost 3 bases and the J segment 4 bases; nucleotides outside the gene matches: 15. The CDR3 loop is CASSMLGTSGGSYAADTQYF. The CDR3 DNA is TGTGCCAGTAGTATGCTCGGGACTAGCGGGGGCTCCTACGCCGCAGATACGCAGTATTTT. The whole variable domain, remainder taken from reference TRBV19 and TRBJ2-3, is DGGITQSPKYLFRKEGQNVTLSCEQNLNHDAMYWYRQDPGQGLRLIYYSQIVNDFQKGDIAEGYSVSREKKESFPLTVTSAQKNPTAFYLCASSMLGTSGGSYAADTQYFGPGTRLTVL.

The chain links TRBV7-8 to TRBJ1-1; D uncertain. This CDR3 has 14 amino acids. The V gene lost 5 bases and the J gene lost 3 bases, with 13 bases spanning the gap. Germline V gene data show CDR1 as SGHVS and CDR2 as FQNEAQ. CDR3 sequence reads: CASSPHKADTEAFF. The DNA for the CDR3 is TGTGCCAGCAGCCCACACAAGGCGGACACTGAAGCTTTCTTT.

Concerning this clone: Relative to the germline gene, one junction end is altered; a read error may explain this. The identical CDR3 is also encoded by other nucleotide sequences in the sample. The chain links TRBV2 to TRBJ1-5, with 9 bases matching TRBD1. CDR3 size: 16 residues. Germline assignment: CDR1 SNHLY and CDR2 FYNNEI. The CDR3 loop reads CASSEGTGNGNQPQHF. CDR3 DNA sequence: TGTGCCAGCAGCGAAGGGACAGGGAACGGCAATCAGCCCCAGCATTTT. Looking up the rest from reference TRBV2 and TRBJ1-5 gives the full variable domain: EPEVTQTPSHQVTQMGQEVILRCVPISNHLYFYWYRQILGQKVEFLVSFYNNEISEKSEIFDDQFSVERPDGSNFTLKIRSTKLEDSAMYFCASSEGTGNGNQPQHFGDGTRLSIL.

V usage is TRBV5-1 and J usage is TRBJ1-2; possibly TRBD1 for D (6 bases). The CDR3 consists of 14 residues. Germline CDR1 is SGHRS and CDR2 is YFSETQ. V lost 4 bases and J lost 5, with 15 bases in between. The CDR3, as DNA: TGCGCCAGCAGCGTTAACAGGGCTGGGTATGGCTACACCTTC. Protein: CASSVNRAGYGYTF.

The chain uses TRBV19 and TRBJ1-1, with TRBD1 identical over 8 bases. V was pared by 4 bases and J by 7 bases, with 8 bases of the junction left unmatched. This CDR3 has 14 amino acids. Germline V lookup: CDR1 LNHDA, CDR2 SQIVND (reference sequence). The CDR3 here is CASSTGQGRGEAFF. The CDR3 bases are TGTGCCAGTAGTACCGGACAGGGAAGAGGTGAAGCTTTCTTT.

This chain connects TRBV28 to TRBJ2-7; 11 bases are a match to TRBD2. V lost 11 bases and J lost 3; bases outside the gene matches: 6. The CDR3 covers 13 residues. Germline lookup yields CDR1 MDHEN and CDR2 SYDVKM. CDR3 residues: CAGSTSGNYEQYF. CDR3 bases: TGTGCCGGCTCGACTAGCGGGAACTACGAGCAGTACTTC.

The CDR3 DNA is TGTGCCAGTAGTATACAGGGGTTCGAAGACACTGAAGCTTTCTTT. Amino acids: CASSIQGFEDTEAFF. The chain is built from TRBV19 and TRBJ1-1; a weak D match, TRBD1 (6 bases). CDR1 LNHDA and CDR2 SQIVND come from the germline V gene (reference sequence). Trimming took off 2 bases at V and 3 bases at J, with 13 bases between the two ends. The CDR3 contains 15 residues.